The 17 T cell receptor beta chains given below trace back to one sample, sequenced in a study of regulatory T cells in long-lasting Graves disease (dated by TCRdb to 2020 to 2022). The time point tag for this specimen amounts to: persistent/refractory GD, antithyroid drugs over 5 years with positive TRAb. For both TCR sequencing and RNA sequencing, RNA was extracted from PBMCs in TRIzol. The method was multiplex PCR. The instrument was an Illumina HiSeq 4000. TCR beta libraries were built with iRepertoire HTBI primers and Arm-PCR amplification of CDR3 regions. TCRdb trimmed public reads at Q25 via fastp, called clones via MiXCR and kept in-frame beta chains. Entries are consolidated by CDR3 protein sequence, retaining the most common genes and DNA. The sample table contains around 510,000 distinct CDR3 sequences; only one count was recorded for under 25% of them. Approximately 8% of the sample is in the top ten clones.

The sequencing here drew on peripheral blood mononuclear cells (PBMCs), taken when the disease was refractory, from a patient treated with antithyroid drugs. The origin of the receptors is a female donor with Graves disease.

In the case of this clonotype: One junction end disagrees with the germline gene, perhaps due to a read error. The chain links TRBV3-1 to TRBJ2-5; TRBD2 might be the D (6 bases). Per the germline V gene, CDR1 is LGHDT and CDR2 is YNNKEL (reference sequence). There are 13 residues in the CDR3. In DNA, the CDR3 is TGTGCCGGCAGCAAGGGCGGAGGGTGGACCCAGTACTTC. This sequence encodes CAGSKGGGWTQYF.

The sample holds many counts of this clonotype. The chain joins TRBV12-3 or TRBV12-4 to TRBJ1-1, with D hard to call. Trimming removed 6 bases at V and 1 base at J, with 6 bases between. This CDR3 has 12 amino acids. The CDR3 sequence is CASSFPNTEAFF. The DNA of the CDR3 is TGTGCCAGCAGCTTCCCGAACACTGAAGCTTTCTTT.

This clonotype was found many times. The rearrangement links TRBV6-1 to TRBJ2-6; D possibly corresponds to TRBD2 (6 bases). Germline CDR1 is MNHNS and CDR2 is SASEGT. V gave up 6 bases and J gave up 0 bases, with 18 bases separating them. CDR3 length: 18 amino acids. CDR3 bases: TGTGCCAGCAGAATCTCACGTGGGGGGATCTCTGGGGCCAACGTCCTGACTTTC. It is translated as CASRISRGGISGANVLTF.

This clonotype was detected many times. The chain links TRBV11-2 to TRBJ1-1, with D possibly being TRBD1 (6 bases). CDR1 is SGHAT and CDR2 is FQNNGV in the germline V gene. The CDR3 contains 14 residues. Trimming left V 2 bases short and J 1 base short, with 8 bases between. CDR3 amino acids: CASSLRQENTEAFF. CDR3 DNA: TGTGCCAGCAGCTTAAGACAGGAGAACACTGAAGCTTTCTTT.

V gene TRBV4-1 combines with J gene TRBJ1-3; D is ambiguous. The length of the CDR3 is 16 residues. The V gene lost 0 bases and the J gene lost 4 bases, with 13 bases spanning the gap. Germline V gives CDR1 MGHRA, CDR2 YSYEKL. CDR3 protein: CASSQEDGSSGNTIYF. In nucleotides, the CDR3 is TGCGCCAGCAGCCAAGAGGACGGATCGTCCGGAAACACCATATATTTT.

This clonotype was picked up a small number of times. The rearrangement joins TRBV15 to TRBJ1-2; D gene ambiguous. Germline loops: CDR1 LNHNV, CDR2 YYDKDF (reference sequence). The CDR3 spans 14 residues. Trimming took off 4 bases at V and 0 bases at J, with 9 bases between the two ends. The CDR3, as DNA: TGTGCCACCAGCACGACCTCAGCTAACTATGGCTACACCTTC. Its translation is CATSTTSANYGYTF.

The J gene is TRBJ1-2, the V gene TRBV29-1; weak D call: TRBD1 (5 bases). Germline assignment: CDR1 SQVTM and CDR2 ANQGSEA. The V end was cut by 4 bases, the J end by 4 bases, with 13 bases between. There are 13 residues in the CDR3. CDR3 in DNA: TGCAGCGTTGTAGGTCCGGGGCCCTATGGCTACACCTTC. Its protein is CSVVGPGPYGYTF.

There are a few counts of this clonotype. CDR3 coding DNA: TGTGCCAGCAGTTTAGGGCTAGCGGGAAACCGTGCGTACTTC. Translation: CASSLGLAGNRAYF. This rearrangement joins TRBV6-2 or TRBV6-3 to TRBJ2-7; 9 bases are shared with TRBD2. The CDR3 is 14 residues long. Germline V lookup: CDR1 MNHEY, CDR2 SVGEGT. V lost 4 bases, J lost 12 bases, and 13 bases stayed unmatched.

V and J are TRBV12-3 or TRBV12-4 and TRBJ1-2, with TRBD1 matching over 10 bases. V shed 5 bases and J 3 bases; nucleotides not matched to a gene: 9. The CDR3 length is 16 residues. DNA for the CDR3: TGTGCCAGCAGTCCGGGACAGGGGATCGTAGACTATGGCTACACCTTC. This translates into CASSPGQGIVDYGYTF.

The chain couples TRBV4-1 to TRBJ2-5; TRBD1 agrees at 7 bases. CDR3 length equals 16 residues. Germline assignment: CDR1 MGHRA and CDR2 YSYEKL. The V and J ends lost 2 bases and 2 bases, in that order; junction bases with no gene match: 8. The CDR3 loop reads CASSQSPGQLQETQYF. DNA of the CDR3: TGCGCCAGCAGCCAATCACCGGGACAGCTTCAAGAGACCCAGTACTTC.

In this sample, this clonotype turned up a few times. The chain joins TRBV4-1 to TRBJ1-2; 7 bases line up with TRBD1. This CDR3 is built from 14 residues. With 3 bases clipped from V and 2 bases from J, the junction kept 3 bases outside the gene matches. Germline loops: CDR1 MGHRA, CDR2 YSYEKL. The CDR3 DNA reads TGCGCCAGCAGCCAGCAGACAGGGAACTATGGCTACACCTTC. Amino acids: CASSQQTGNYGYTF.

This clonotype was seen more than once but under ten times. J is TRBJ1-2 and V is TRBV19; D uncertain. The CDR3 length is 12 residues. V lost 7 bases and J lost 1, with 7 bases in between. CDR1 and CDR2 (germline): LNHDA, SQIVND (reference sequence). For the CDR3, the DNA is TGTGCCAGTACCCAGGATAACTATGGCTACACCTTC. Protein sequence: CASTQDNYGYTF.

In this sample, this clonotype turned up many times. J is TRBJ1-2 and V is TRBV28, with D unclear. The CDR3 is made up of 13 amino acids. Looked up from germline, CDR1 is MDHEN and CDR2 is SYDVKM. V gave up 3 bases and J gave up 3 bases, with 8 bases separating them. The CDR3 DNA follows: TGTGCCAGCAGTTTCGACACGGACTATGGCTACACCTTC. It codes for CASSFDTDYGYTF.

As regards this clonotype: A much larger clonotype is one base distant, so this may be a read error. This rearrangement joins TRBV6-1 to TRBJ1-1; TRBD1 might be the D (5 bases). CDR3 length equals 14 residues. The germline gives CDR1 MNHNS, CDR2 SASEGT. The ends were cut back, 11 bases at V and 4 bases at J, with 20 bases in the middle. CDR3: CAGAHWDQSTEAFF. CDR3 DNA: TGTGCCGGCGCCCATTGGGACCAAAGCACTGAAGCTTTCTTT.

This clonotype has ten or more counts. The chain uses TRBV2 and TRBJ2-2; 13 bases align to TRBD2. Germline V CDR1 and CDR2: SNHLY, FYNNEI. CDR3 size: 14 residues. J lost 1 base, V lost 11 bases, and 1 base had no gene match. CDR3 protein: CAGLAGENTGELFF. The CDR3 nucleotides are TGTGCCGGACTAGCGGGAGAGAACACCGGGGAGCTGTTTTTT.

As regards this clonotype: This may be a read error, as it is one base from a much larger clone. The CDR3 ends on some other residue instead of the conserved phenylalanine or tryptophan, so this is likely a read error. V usage is TRBV27 and J usage is TRBJ2-6; 8 positions match TRBD1. V lost 8 bases, J lost 2 bases, and 5 bases stayed unmatched. The CDR3 consists of 15 residues. Germline CDR1 reads MNHEY; CDR2 reads SMNVEV (reference sequence). This CDR3 is CASGRTGPGANVLTS. The DNA of the CDR3 is TGTGCCAGCGGAAGGACAGGGCCTGGGGCCAACGTCCTGACTTCC.

There are many counts of this clonotype. This chain uses TRBV6-1 with TRBJ1-1; D is possibly TRBD1 (5 bases). Germline V gene sequence: CDR1 MNHNS, CDR2 SASEGT. V shed 7 bases and J shed 1 base, with 10 bases lying between them. The CDR3 contains 13 residues. As DNA, the CDR3 is TGTGCCAGCACCTACGGGGGGAACACTGAAGCTTTCTTT. Protein product: CASTYGGNTEAFF.